Following are 3 T cell receptor beta chains from one sample sequenced in a study of human T cells and chemical hapten exposure. Using its own MiXCR run on the RACE reads, TCRdb lists one record per CDR3 protein. The sample holds 49,000 or so distinct CDR3 sequences; nearly 4.5% are singletons and the top ten take around 5.8%. Time point of the sample: healthy volunteer bleed at 2 weeks. Total RNA came from unfractionated whole blood. The sample comprised whole blood. These receptors originate from a human donor in good health. Some clones in this sample may be carry-over from other donors' samples.

The chain joins TRBV7-8 to TRBJ2-7; 10 positions agree with TRBD1. After removal of 5 bases from V and 3 bases from J, the junction contained 13 bases not matched to a gene. Germline V gene data show CDR1 as SGHVS and CDR2 as FQNEAQ. CDR3 length: 17 residues. This chain's CDR3 is CASSLYQGGTGDYEQYF. CDR3 coding DNA: TGTGCCAGCAGCCTATACCAGGGAGGGACAGGGGACTACGAGCAGTACTTC.

The sample holds a few counts of this clonotype. The rearrangement links TRBV6-5 to TRBJ1-5; 7 nucleotides align to TRBD1. The CDR3 totals 14 residues. CDR1 and CDR2 from the germline V gene are MNHEY and SVGAGI. V lost 8 bases, J lost 7 bases, and 11 bases stayed unmatched. The CDR3 sequence is CASGSGTARQPQHF. The DNA for the CDR3 is TGTGCCAGCGGGTCCGGGACAGCGAGACAGCCCCAGCATTTT.

This clonotype was counted a few times. The genes are TRBV29-1 and TRBJ2-3; 12 bases are shared with TRBD2. This CDR3 has 14 amino acids. V shed 7 bases and J 0 bases; nucleotides not matched to a gene: 2. CDR1 and CDR2 (germline): SQVTM, ANQGSEA. The CDR3 here is CSGGTSGSTDTQYF. In nucleotides, the CDR3 is TGCAGCGGCGGGACTAGCGGGAGCACAGATACGCAGTATTTT.